These 2 T cell receptor beta chains originate from one sample sequenced in a study of CD8+ T cells in alopecia areata. Treatment given: oral pan-JAK inhibitor, 5-10 mg twice daily. Sequencing templates came from extracted RNA that was reverse transcribed into cDNA. The assay was immunoSEQ multiplex PCR, and TCRdb's table has in-frame clones only and misses some. The top ten hold about 2.6% of the sample, which has roughly 200,000 clones, around two fifths seen once. The specimen comprised CD4+ T cells sorted from blood, sampled around week 36, from a patient treated with tofacitinib. All receptors derive from a human donor with alopecia areata.

V and J are TRBV5-1 and TRBJ1-3; D may be TRBD1 (5 bases). The CDR3 spans 13 residues. The germline CDR1 and CDR2 sequences are SGHRS and YFSETQ. Trimming removed 4 bases from V and 6 bases from J, with 11 bases in between. The CDR3 sequence: CASSPKGENTIYF. The CDR3 DNA reads as TGCGCCAGCAGCCCAAAAGGGGAAAACACCATATATTTT.

The V and J genes are TRBV5-1 and TRBJ2-1; TRBD1 aligns across 9 bases. This CDR3 is 11 amino acids long. The germline gives CDR1 SGHRS, CDR2 YFSETQ. Losses at the gene ends were 4 bases for V and 12 bases for J; bases not matched to a gene: 2. CDR3 region: CASSQDRGQFF. CDR3 coding DNA: TGCGCCAGCAGCCAGGACAGGGGGCAGTTCTTC.